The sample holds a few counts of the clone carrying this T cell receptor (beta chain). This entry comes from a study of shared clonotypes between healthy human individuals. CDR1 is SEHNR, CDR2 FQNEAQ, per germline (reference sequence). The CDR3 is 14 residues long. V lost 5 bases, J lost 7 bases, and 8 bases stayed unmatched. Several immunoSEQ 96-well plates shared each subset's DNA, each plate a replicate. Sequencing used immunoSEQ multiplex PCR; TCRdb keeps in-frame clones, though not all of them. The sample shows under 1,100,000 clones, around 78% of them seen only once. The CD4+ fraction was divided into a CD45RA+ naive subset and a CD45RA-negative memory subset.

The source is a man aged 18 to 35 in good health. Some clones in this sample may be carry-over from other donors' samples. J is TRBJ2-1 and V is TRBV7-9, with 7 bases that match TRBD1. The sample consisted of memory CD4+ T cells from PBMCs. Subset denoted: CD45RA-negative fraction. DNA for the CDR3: TGTGCCAGCAGCCCAGGACAGGCTCGGAATGAGCAGTTCTTC. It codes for CASSPGQARNEQFF.